This T cell receptor beta chain was recorded in a study of blood T cell repertoires in COVID-19. As originally analysed: The assay estimated nucleated cells by amplifying reference gene primers. The assay was immunoSEQ multiplex PCR, and TCRdb's table has in-frame clones only and misses some. V and J calls and clone size are copied from that table; D and trimming were computed from the DNA. The sample contains about 250,000 clones, over 75% of which appear only once. Adults between about 18 and 95 years of age took part from under 30 US areas. The ends lost 0 bases at V and 0 bases at J; junction bases unmatched: 6. Germline CDR1 SGHVS, CDR2 FNYEAQ. CDR3 size: 18 residues.

The chain carries TRBV7-6 and TRBJ2-3; 10 positions match TRBD2. The clonotype was recovered from a man aged 18 to 29 who had recovered from COVID-19. What was sequenced was PBMCs or T cells enriched from blood (not recorded which). In DNA form, the CDR3 reads TGTGCCAGCAGCTTAGCGACCCTAGCGGGGGATAGCACAGATACGCAGTATTTT. This sequence encodes CASSLATLAGDSTDTQYF.